The 11 T cell receptor beta chains below were found in one sample sequenced in a study of cytomegalovirus exposure and HLA in healthy donors (dated by TCRdb to the late 2010s). Library prep was done by the immunoSEQ multiplex PCR assay. For the multiplex PCR, a mixture combining 60 forward primers for TCR Vbeta segments and 13 reverse primers for TCR Jbeta segments was used. The table comes from immuneACCESS by way of TCRdb, which keeps in-frame sequences with V and J called. Part of the clones is missing from these tables; in studies checked, under half for an unresolved V gene and the rest for unknown reasons. A total of roughly 150,000 clones appear in this sample, over 70% of them only once. The ten top clones hold 1% to 1.5% of the sample. Sequencing was performed on PBMCs. Receptor source: a man aged 50 or older in good health and CMV-seropositive.

The gene calls are TRBV27 and TRBJ2-2; a weak D match, TRBD2 (5 bases). The CDR3 sequence is 13 residues long. The V gene lost 7 bases and the J gene lost 1 base, with 7 bases spanning the gap. The germline V gene has CDR1 MNHEY and CDR2 SMNVEV (reference sequence). The CDR3 DNA follows: TGTGCCAGCAAACTAGAGAACACCGGGGAGCTGTTTTTT. Its protein product is CASKLENTGELFF.

The chain carries TRBV9 and TRBJ2-2, with 9 bases identical to TRBD1. The CDR3 has 16 amino acids. Losses at the gene ends were 3 bases for V and 5 bases for J; bases not matched to a gene: 8. Germline V gene lookup returns CDR1 SGDLS and CDR2 YYNGEE. The CDR3: CASSERGTGMTGELFF. CDR3 DNA sequence: TGTGCCAGCAGCGAGAGGGGGACAGGGATGACCGGGGAGCTGTTTTTT.

This clone has just one count. The gene calls are TRBV7-2 and TRBJ1-2; D is perhaps TRBD1 (5 bases). The germline V gene has CDR1 SGHTA and CDR2 FQGNSA. V was clipped by 5 bases and J by 3 bases, with 22 bases between them. The CDR3 extends over 17 amino acids. The CDR3 sequence is CASSRRRVQGVDYGYTF. CDR3 nucleotides: TGTGCCAGCAGCCGGAGGAGGGTCCAGGGTGTTGACTATGGCTACACCTTC. The full variable domain, completed using reference TRBV7-2 and TRBJ1-2, is GAGVSQSPSNKVTEKGKDVELRCDPISGHTALYWYRQSLGQGLEFLIYFQGNSAPDKSGLPSDRFSAERTGGSVSTLTIQRTQQEDSAVYLCASSRRRVQGVDYGYTFGSGTRLTVV.

V is TRBV6-4 and J is TRBJ2-1; 8 nucleotides match TRBD2. The CDR3 covers 16 residues. Germline V gene lookup returns CDR1 MRHNA and CDR2 SNTAGT. The ends lost 4 bases at V and 9 bases at J; junction bases unmatched: 14. The CDR3 loop is CASSASGGLVVSEQFF. In DNA, the CDR3 is TGTGCCAGCAGTGCCTCGGGGGGACTAGTAGTGAGTGAGCAGTTCTTC.

This clone showed up just a few times. J is TRBJ1-4 and V is TRBV5-4, with D possibly being TRBD1 (5 bases). V was cut by 4 bases and J by 0 bases, with 7 bases left in between. Germline V gene data show CDR1 as SGHNT and CDR2 as YYREEE (reference sequence). The length of the CDR3 is 14 residues. The CDR3 DNA sequence: TGTGCCAGCAGCATAGGGGCAACTAATGAAAAACTGTTTTTT. As protein: CASSIGATNEKLFF.

This clone has a handful of counts. The genes are TRBV28 and TRBJ2-1, with 12 bases identical to TRBD2. CDR3 length: 15 amino acids. Trimming took 5 bases from V and 6 from J; bases not matched to a gene: 5. Germline-derived CDR1 and CDR2 are MDHEN and SYDVKM. In nucleotides, the CDR3 is TGTGCCAGCAGTCTAGCGGGGGGGCCGATCAATGAGCAGTTCTTC. It is translated as CASSLAGGPINEQFF.

With respect to this clone: Other DNA variants within this sample encode the same CDR3. The gene calls are TRBV7-6 and TRBJ1-1; D unresolved. The CDR3 contains 14 residues. The V and J ends lost 1 base and 0 bases respectively, with 6 bases between them. Germline CDR1 is SGHVS and CDR2 is FNYEAQ. The CDR3 here is CASSLGGLNTEAFF. The CDR3 coding sequence is TGTGCCAGCAGCTTAGGAGGCCTGAACACTGAAGCTTTCTTT. Variable domain in full (rest from reference TRBV7-6 and TRBJ1-1): GAGVSQSPRYKVTKRGQDVALRCDPISGHVSLYWYRQALGQGPEFLTYFNYEAQQDKSGLPNDRFSAERPEGSISTLTIQRTEQRDSAMYRCASSLGGLNTEAFFGQGTRLTVV.

This chain joins TRBV4-3 and TRBJ2-3, with 9 nucleotides matching TRBD1. Germline trimming cut 0 bases from V and 0 bases from J; bases unmatched to any gene: 7. Germline V gene data show CDR1 as LGHNA and CDR2 as YSLEER. The CDR3 is 18 amino acids. The CDR3 sequence: CASSQDRRTGVSTDTQYF. The CDR3 coding sequence is TGCGCCAGCAGCCAAGATCGGCGGACAGGGGTTAGCACAGATACGCAGTATTTT.

The chain links TRBV7-2 to TRBJ2-1, with 13 bases aligning to TRBD2. The CDR3 consists of 14 residues. V was pared by 4 bases and J by 8 bases, with 2 bases of the junction left unmatched. Germline lookup yields CDR1 SGHTA and CDR2 FQGNSA. The CDR3 protein is CASSSTSGRYEQFF. DNA of the CDR3: TGTGCCAGCAGCTCGACTAGCGGGAGGTATGAGCAGTTCTTC.

The rearrangement uses TRBV30 and TRBJ1-2; maybe TRBD1 (5 bases). The CDR3 contains 14 residues. Per germline, CDR1 GTSNPN and CDR2 SVGIG (reference sequence). The ends were cut back, 2 bases at V and 6 bases at J, with 16 bases in the middle. The CDR3 reads CAWSPGVLLHGYTF. The CDR3 nucleotides are TGTGCCTGGAGTCCGGGGGTCCTCTTGCATGGCTACACCTTC.

The rearrangement uses TRBV2 and TRBJ1-5; D perhaps matches TRBD1 (6 bases). The CDR3 length is 13 residues. Deletions cut 6 bases from V and 7 bases from J, with 13 bases between. Germline assignment: CDR1 SNHLY and CDR2 FYNNEI. The CDR3 here is CASRDSLGQPQHF. The DNA of the CDR3 is TGTGCCAGCAGGGACAGCTTGGGCCAGCCCCAGCATTTT.